This entry is about one T cell receptor (beta chain). Authors' methods: Nucleated cell number was recorded as an estimate derived from reference gene primer amplification. Produced via immunoSEQ multiplex PCR; TCRdb's table is partial and in-frame only. V, J and clone size derive from that table, while D and trimming were established from the DNA sequence. Here the sample spans approximately 21,000 clones, 79% being singletons. These data originate in a study of blood T cell repertoires in COVID-19. On the study more broadly: From the United States, Italy and Spain came samples of acute and convalescent COVID-19. PBMCs, B-cell-depleted T cells, or T cells were the source of the cDNA or gDNA that made up the material.

The CDR3 has 16 amino acids. The V gene lost 4 bases and the J gene lost 4 bases, with 16 bases spanning the gap. Germline V gene lookup returns CDR1 KGHDR and CDR2 SFDVKD. The sequenced sample consisted of peripheral blood. The clonotype comes from a man older than 75 with acute or convalescent COVID-19. The chain joins TRBV24-1 to TRBJ1-5; D is unclear. The CDR3 sequence is CATSDSRRRENQPQHF. DNA for the CDR3: TGTGCCACCAGTGACTCGCGACGGAGAGAAAATCAGCCCCAGCATTTT.